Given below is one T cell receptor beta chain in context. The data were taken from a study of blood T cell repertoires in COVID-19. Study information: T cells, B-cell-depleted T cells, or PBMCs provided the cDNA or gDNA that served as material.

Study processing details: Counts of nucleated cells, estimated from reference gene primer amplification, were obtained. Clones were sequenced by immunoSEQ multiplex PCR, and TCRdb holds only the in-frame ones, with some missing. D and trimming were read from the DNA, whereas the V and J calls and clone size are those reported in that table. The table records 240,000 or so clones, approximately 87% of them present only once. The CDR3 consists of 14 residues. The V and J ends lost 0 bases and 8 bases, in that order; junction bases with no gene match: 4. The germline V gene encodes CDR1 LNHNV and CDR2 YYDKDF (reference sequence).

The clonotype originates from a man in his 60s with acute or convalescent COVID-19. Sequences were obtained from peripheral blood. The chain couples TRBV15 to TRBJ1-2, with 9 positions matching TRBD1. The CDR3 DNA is TGTGCCACCAGCAGAGAACAGGGGGCGGAAGGCTACACCTTC. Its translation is CATSREQGAEGYTF.